This TCR beta chain was sequenced in a study of blood T cell repertoires in COVID-19 (dated by TCRdb to the early 2020s). In the study overall: The collaborator samples originated in the United States, Italy and Spain and spanned the acute and convalescent phases of COVID-19. The material from the prospective study consisted of cDNA or gDNA derived from T cells, B-cell-depleted T cells, or PBMCs. Subjects who had been exposed to COVID-19, were actively infected with it, or had recovered from it provided the deeply sampled blood TCRbeta repertoires that made up the dataset. The repertoires were made available in a free public database intended to serve as a resource for research on the immune response to SARS-CoV-2. Samples came from the ongoing ImmuneRACE study (first 160 participants) plus 1,254 subjects from 6 global collaborators. The sample metadata nearly always contained a de-identified subject ID, COVID-19 status, age in years and sex. HLA class I and class II types, where available, came from metadata supplied by the sample provider rather than from assay-based typing. Broader findings and caveats from the paper: How much clinical and demographic metadata was included differed by source and by participant, and the metadata was provided uncurated.

TCRbeta CDR3 regions were amplified from genomic DNA by means of the immunoSEQ Assay, a bias-controlled multiplex PCR. On the study's bioinformatics: The number of nucleated cells in each sample was estimated from the amplification of reference gene primers within the assay. Sequence reads were collapsed and filtered to measure the absolute abundance of every unique TCRbeta CDR3 rearrangement. For each sample, productive Simpson clonality was calculated as the square root of Simpson's diversity index across productive rearrangements. Imported from immuneACCESS, the table was reduced by TCRdb to in-frame sequences with V and J called. These copies leave out some clones; in studies compared against another copy, an unresolved V gene accounts for under half, and the cause of the remainder is not known. That table supplies the V and J calls and clone size; D and trimming were determined from the DNA. The table for this sample lists roughly 64,000 clones; over 65% of them were counted only once. The top ten clonotypes cover more than 13% of the sample.

At one collaborating source in Seattle, patients were enrolled during active infection and were followed longitudinally through the course of disease. Whole blood was collected in K2EDTA tubes by collaborating institutions according to the institutions' own protocols. For TCRbeta analysis, collaborators shipped samples as frozen whole blood, isolated PBMCs, or DNA extracted from either of those sample types. The CDR3 contains 13 residues, cysteine and phenylalanine counted. The sequence is cut down to CDR3 DNA, 39 bases in frame from base 1. Relative to germline, V is missing 4 bases and J is missing 6 bases, with 2 bases of the junction outside any gene match. Via the germline V gene, CDR1 is SGHTA and CDR2 FQGNSA. There are a few counts of this clone. Its recognized antigen is unknown. It has no much larger one-base neighbor in the sample; base qualities were not kept.

Sequenced input: peripheral blood. The V and J genes are TRBV7-2 and TRBJ2-3; 9 central nucleotides agree with TRBD2. This clonotype originated in a man aged 60 to 69 with COVID-19, enrolled during active disease. The CDR3 is CASSWTSEDTQYF. In nucleotides, the sequence is TGTGCCAGCAGCTGGACTAGCGAGGATACGCAGTATTTT.